This T cell receptor beta chain is from a study of blood T cell repertoires in COVID-19. Across the study: Sample material is recorded as cDNA or gDNA derived from T cells, B-cell-depleted T cells, or PBMCs.

The CDR3 runs 16 residues. Germline assignment: CDR1 SGHRS and CDR2 YFSETQ. Trimming left V 3 bases short and J 3 bases short, with 18 bases between. Participants, about 18 to 90 years old, spanned fewer than 25 US areas. It was within 2 weeks before study entry that exposed participants met a COVID-19 case. Here immunoSEQ multiplex PCR was the method, and the copy in TCRdb shows in-frame clones only, minus some. The table shows around 250,000 clones, with approximately 85% occurring only once. This TCR was sampled from a woman between 45 and 60 years old who had been exposed to COVID-19. The specimen sequenced was PBMCs or T cells enriched from blood (not recorded which). The J gene is TRBJ1-1, the V gene TRBV5-1; the D gene is possibly TRBD1 (5 bases). CDR3 DNA: TGCGCCAGCAGCTCCCTCGGGGCCGGAGGGTACACTGAAGCTTTCTTT. Amino acid sequence: CASSSLGAGGYTEAFF.